A selection of T cell receptor beta chains follows, all from one sample in a study of shared clonotypes between healthy human individuals. The repertoire was sequenced with immunoSEQ multiplex PCR; TCRdb's copy has only in-frame clones and lacks some. The table lists about 100,000 clones, about 72% of them singletons. The sample was memory CD8+ T cells sorted from blood. The receptors were sampled from a woman aged 30 to 39 in good health. Each CDR3 is given with its conserved first and last residue. A D gene is named only where the DNA matches it firmly. Only part of the rows carry a size: once, few, many, or a class if the clone is expanded.

clone_size	v_call	j_call	d_call	cdr3_nt	cdr3_aa
-	TRBV4-1	TRBJ1-4	TRBD1	TGCGCCAGCAGCCAGTACCGAATTAGGGGACAGACGACAACCACGGGTAATGAAAAACTGTTTTTT	CASSQYRIRGQTTTTGNEKLFF
-	TRBV5-4	TRBJ2-7	-	TGTGCCAGCAGCTTGGGGGACACAGACTACGAGCAGTACTTC	CASSLGDTDYEQYF
-	TRBV28	TRBJ2-1	TRBD2	TGTGCCAGCAGTTCCGGGGCGGGAGGTGATGAGCAGTTCTTC	CASSSGAGGDEQFF
-	TRBV29-1	TRBJ2-1	-	TGCAGCGTTGAAGACCCGACAGGCCTATTGAACGAGCAGTTCTTC	CSVEDPTGLLNEQFF
-	TRBV4-2	TRBJ1-1	-	TGTGCCAGCAGCCAAGGACAGAACACTGAAGCTTTCTTT	CASSQGQNTEAFF
-	TRBV4-1	TRBJ2-7	-	TGCGCCAGCAGCCTCGACGGCGGAACCTACGAGCAGTACTTC	CASSLDGGTYEQYF
once	TRBV28	TRBJ1-5	-	TGTGCCAGCAGCATAAGGTTGGGAGGGGATCAGCCCCAGCATTTT	CASSIRLGGDQPQHF
-	TRBV7-8	TRBJ1-5	TRBD1	TGTGCCAGCAGCCCACAGGGGGCTAGGACACAGCCCCAGCATTTT	CASSPQGARTQPQHF
many	TRBV4-2	TRBJ1-2	-	TGTGCCAGCAGCCAACTGGACACGGACTATGGCTACACCTTC	CASSQLDTDYGYTF
-	TRBV6-1	TRBJ1-1	-	TGTGCCAGCAGTGAGGACGGGGGCGGGAGTACTGAAGCTTTCTTT	CASSEDGGGSTEAFF
-	TRBV4-1	TRBJ2-3	TRBD1	TGCGCCAGCCGCGGGACAGGTGGGCGCACAGATACGCAGTATTTT	CASRGTGGRTDTQYF
-	TRBV6-1	TRBJ1-6	-	TGTGCCAGCAGTGAAGAGGAGACAGGCCATCCACCCCTCCACTTT	CASSEEETGHPPLHF
many	TRBV29-1	TRBJ1-2	-	TGCAGCGTTGAATCCAGGTATAACTATGGCTACACCTTC	CSVESRYNYGYTF
-	TRBV7-9	TRBJ1-2	-	TGTGCCAGCAGCTTAAACAGGGAGTACTATGGCTACACCTTC	CASSLNREYYGYTF
-	TRBV21-1	TRBJ2-2	-	TGTGCCAGCAGCAAAGCTCCCGGGGACAGTGTTTACACCGGGGAGCTGTTTTTT	CASSKAPGDSVYTGELFF
-	TRBV6-6	TRBJ2-1	-	TGTGCCAGCAGTTACTCGAGACTGGGGCAGGAGCAGTTCTTC	CASSYSRLGQEQFF
many	TRBV4-2	TRBJ2-7	-	TGTGCCAGCAGCCCCGAAAAGTGGGGCGAGCAGTACTTC	CASSPEKWGEQYF
-	TRBV28	TRBJ2-7	TRBD1	TGTGCCAGCAGTCCCTCTGGACAGGGGGCGGACGAGCAGTACTTC	CASSPSGQGADEQYF
once	TRBV7-6	TRBJ1-6	-	TGTGCCAGCAGCTTAATACCTATGCATTCACCCCTCCACTTT	CASSLIPMHSPLHF
-	TRBV28	TRBJ2-1	-	TGTGCCAGCAGTTTATACGAAGGGGGTTACTCGAAGCAGTTCTTC	CASSLYEGGYSKQFF
-	TRBV6-1	TRBJ1-5	TRBD1	TGTGCCAGCAGTGAAGAGGTGACAGGGTCTCAGCCCCAGCATTTT	CASSEEVTGSQPQHF
-	TRBV28	TRBJ1-2	-	TGTGCCAGCAGTTGGTGGGTAGATGGCTACACCTTC	CASSWWVDGYTF
-	TRBV5-6	TRBJ2-4	-	TGTGCCAGCAGCTTAAGGGGGATAGCCAAAAACATTCAGTACTTC	CASSLRGIAKNIQYF
-	TRBV14	TRBJ1-1	-	TGTGCCAGCAGCCAAGTAGCGCCTAACACTGAAGCTTTCTTT	CASSQVAPNTEAFF
-	TRBV28	TRBJ1-1	-	TGTGCCAGCAGCTCCGACATAGCTGAAGCTTTCTTT	CASSSDIAEAFF
few	TRBV7-7	TRBJ2-5	-	TGTGCCAGCAGCGACCCCAACAGGGTCGGTGAGACCCAGTACTTC	CASSDPNRVGETQYF
-	TRBV6-1	TRBJ2-1	TRBD2	TGTGCCAGCAGTGCCCGGAGCGGGGGGGTGGATGAGCAGTTCTTC	CASSARSGGVDEQFF
-	TRBV2	TRBJ2-7	-	TGTGCCAGCCTCCCAGTCGTCGGCTACGAGCAGTACTTC	CASLPVVGYEQYF
once	TRBV4-2	TRBJ2-7	-	TGTGCCAGCAGCCCGAGGAGAGGGGAGCAGTACTTC	CASSPRRGEQYF
few	TRBV6-1	TRBJ1-1	-	TGTGCCAGCAGTGAAAAGGAGCAGGGGGAAGCTTTCTTT	CASSEKEQGEAFF
-	TRBV14	TRBJ2-1	TRBD2	TGTGCCAGCAGCCAAGAATCAGCGGGGGGCAGTAGGAATGAGCAGTTCTTC	CASSQESAGGSRNEQFF
many	TRBV25-1	TRBJ2-2	TRBD2	TGTGCCAGCAGTCAGGGACTAGCGGACACCGGGGAGCTGTTTTTT	CASSQGLADTGELFF
-	TRBV15	TRBJ1-2	-	TGTGCCACCAGCGCGGGCCTCTCCTATGGCTACACCTTC	CATSAGLSYGYTF
-	TRBV5-1	TRBJ2-4	-	TGCGCCAGCAGCGTGGAGGAGGGTGTGAACATTCAGTACTTC	CASSVEEGVNIQYF
-	TRBV4-1	TRBJ2-1	-	TGCGCCAGCAGCCAAGATCCTTTCCCCGGGGACGAGCAGTTCTTC	CASSQDPFPGDEQFF
once	TRBV6-5	TRBJ2-2	TRBD2	TGTGCCAGCAGTTATAAGCGGGGAAAGCGCCGGGAGCTGTTTTTT	CASSYKRGKRRELFF
once	TRBV4-1	TRBJ2-3	-	TGCGCCAGCAGCCAAGAGGGAAAAGATACGCAGTATTTT	CASSQEGKDTQYF
-	TRBV27	TRBJ1-1	-	TGTGCCAGCAGTTTAGGGGGCGGCACTGAAGCTTTCTTT	CASSLGGGTEAFF
-	TRBV7-2	TRBJ2-7	TRBD2	TGTGCCAGCAGCCCCCAGCGGGACTCCTACGAGCAGTACTTC	CASSPQRDSYEQYF